These 24 T cell receptor beta chains share one sample of origin, sequenced in a study of T cell responses to AZD1222 COVID-19 vaccine. Measured with immunoSEQ multiplex PCR; TCRdb has only the in-frame clones, and not every one. Seen here are approximately 110,000 clones, 70% to 90% observed once, and the top ten hold roughly a sixth. Sequencing was performed on peripheral blood, taken on day 0 of AZD1222 vaccination. These receptors were collected from an adult in good health.

The chain carries TRBV5-4 and TRBJ2-5, with D unresolved. This CDR3 is 15 amino acids long. With 3 bases removed from V and 4 bases from J, the gap between germline ends came to 16 bases. Germline V CDR1 and CDR2: SGHNT, YYREEE (reference sequence). CDR3 nucleotide sequence: TGTGCCAGCAGCTCCCCCACCGGTGCTCCAGAGACCCAGTACTTC. Translated: CASSSPTGAPETQYF.

This rearrangement joins TRBV27 to TRBJ1-1, with 7 bases matching TRBD1. J gave up 2 bases and V 0 bases, and 0 bases lay outside the gene matches. This CDR3 has 14 residues. Germline V lookup: CDR1 MNHEY, CDR2 SMNVEV (reference sequence). DNA of the CDR3: TGTGCCAGCAGTTTATCAGGGGGCAACACTGAAGCTTTCTTT. Its translation: CASSLSGGNTEAFF.

The rearrangement uses TRBV5-4 and TRBJ2-3; D gene unclear. The ends were cut back, 0 bases at V and 0 bases at J, with 5 bases in the middle. CDR3 size: 14 residues. Looked up from germline, CDR1 is SGHNT and CDR2 is YYREEE (reference sequence). The chain's CDR3 is CASSLGRSTDTQYF. The CDR3 coding sequence is TGTGCCAGCAGCTTGGGCCGGAGCACAGATACGCAGTATTTT.

The chain couples TRBV25-1 to TRBJ1-1, with D perhaps matching TRBD1 (5 bases). The germline CDR1 and CDR2 sequences are MGHDK and SYGVNS. The CDR3 extends over 12 amino acids. Trimming took 1 base from V and 7 from J, leaving 7 bases between them. CDR3 coding DNA: TGTGCCAGCAGTGAATGGGGACGTGAAGCTTTCTTT. Amino acids: CASSEWGREAFF. Combining the CDR3 with reference TRBV25-1 and TRBJ1-1 gives the whole variable domain EADIYQTPRYLVIGTGKKITLECSQTMGHDKMYWYQQDPGMELHLIHYSYGVNSTEKGDLSSESTVSRIRTEHFPLTLESARPSHTSQYLCASSEWGREAFFGQGTRLTVV.

The chain employs TRBV7-2 and TRBJ1-3; 7 nucleotides align to TRBD1. The V gene's germline CDR1 is SGHTA and CDR2 FQGNSA. CDR3 length: 18 residues. The V gene end was trimmed by 1 base and the J gene end by 0 bases; junction bases not matched to a gene: 9. CDR3 in DNA: TGTGCCAGCAGCTTAGTGGCTTTCAGGGGGTACTCTGGAAACACCATATATTTT. Its translation: CASSLVAFRGYSGNTIYF.

The rearrangement links TRBV2 to TRBJ2-1; 11 bases line up with TRBD2. Germline V gene data show CDR1 as SNHLY and CDR2 as FYNNEI. Trimming took 6 bases from V and 4 from J; bases not matched to a gene: 2. This CDR3 spans 14 amino acids. Here the CDR3 reads CASRGTSGYNEQFF. The CDR3 coding sequence is TGTGCCAGCAGGGGGACTAGCGGTTACAATGAGCAGTTCTTC.

The V call is TRBV30, the J call TRBJ1-1, with D unclear. There are 8 residues in the CDR3. The germline CDR1 and CDR2 sequences are GTSNPN and SVGIG (reference sequence). For the CDR3, the DNA is TGTGCAATCAGTGAAGCTTTCTTT. Translation gives CAISEAFF.

The DNA of the CDR3 is TGTGCCAGCAGCTTCACAGGTGGACACCAAGAGACCCAGTACTTC. Translated: CASSFTGGHQETQYF. The J gene is TRBJ2-5, the V gene TRBV5-4; tentative D call: TRBD1 (5 bases). This CDR3 comprises 15 residues. The germline CDR1 and CDR2 sequences are SGHNT and YYREEE (reference sequence). Between the trimmed V and J ends, which lost 2 bases and 0 bases, there was a span of 11 bases.

The chain uses TRBV28 and TRBJ1-2, with D perhaps TRBD1 (5 bases). This CDR3 region has 14 residues. The germline V gene has CDR1 MDHEN and CDR2 SYDVKM. Trimming removed 6 bases from V and 11 bases from J, with 22 bases in between. CDR3 nucleotide sequence: TGTGCCAGCAGCCCGGCGGGGACTTTTTCCTTATACACCTTC. Translated: CASSPAGTFSLYTF.

This clone was recorded a few times. The gene calls are TRBV7-9 and TRBJ1-2; the D gene is possibly TRBD1 (6 bases). The CDR3 is 14 amino acids. Trimming cost V 7 bases and J 0 bases, with 12 bases left between them. CDR1 SEHNR and CDR2 FQNEAQ come from the germline V gene (reference sequence). The CDR3 loop reads CASTVGGSNYGYTF. The CDR3 nucleotides read TGTGCCAGCACCGTAGGGGGATCTAACTATGGCTACACCTTC. Supplemented by reference TRBV7-9 and TRBJ1-2, the full variable domain reads DTGVSQNPRHKITKRGQNVTFRCDPISEHNRLYWYRQTLGQGPEFLTYFQNEAQLEKSRLLSDRFSAERPKGSFSTLEIQRTEQGDSAMYLCASTVGGSNYGYTFGSGTRLTVV.

The chain employs TRBV12-3 or TRBV12-4 and TRBJ1-2; D is unresolved. The CDR3 contains 13 residues. V lost 5 bases and J lost 14, with 21 bases in between. The CDR3 DNA follows: TGTGCCAGCAGTCTCACCTTAGGAGTAACGGGGACCTTC. Protein product: CASSLTLGVTGTF.

V is TRBV14 and J is TRBJ1-3; the match to TRBD1 covers 8 bases. The CDR3 spans 15 residues. With 4 bases clipped from V and 4 bases from J, the junction kept 6 bases outside the gene matches. Germline-derived CDR1 and CDR2 are SGHDN and FVKESK. The CDR3, as DNA: TGTGCCAGCAGCCCGCTGTCAGGGGGCGGAAACACCATATATTTT. Protein: CASSPLSGGGNTIYF. The full variable domain, with the rest looked up from reference TRBV14 and TRBJ1-3, is EAGVTQFPSHSVIEKGQTVTLRCDPISGHDNLYWYRRVMGKEIKFLLHFVKESKQDESGMPNNRFLAERTGGTYSTLKVQPAELEDSGVYFCASSPLSGGGNTIYFGEGSWLTVV.

V and J are TRBV19 and TRBJ2-1; D is unclear. V dropped 4 bases and J dropped 2 bases, with 6 bases sitting between them. This CDR3 comprises 13 residues. Germline V gives CDR1 LNHDA, CDR2 SQIVND (reference sequence). CDR3 sequence reads: CASSSAAYNEQFF. CDR3 sequence (DNA): TGTGCCAGTAGTAGCGCAGCCTACAATGAGCAGTTCTTC. Full variable domain (outside the CDR3, taken from reference TRBV19 and TRBJ2-1): DGGITQSPKYLFRKEGQNVTLSCEQNLNHDAMYWYRQDPGQGLRLIYYSQIVNDFQKGDIAEGYSVSREKKESFPLTVTSAQKNPTAFYLCASSSAAYNEQFFGPGTRLTVL.

The V gene is TRBV20-1, the J gene TRBJ1-1; possibly TRBD1 for D (5 bases). The CDR3 runs 14 residues. V was trimmed by 3 bases and J by 3 bases, leaving 14 bases between them. CDR1 and CDR2 from the germline V gene are DFQATT and SNEGSKA (reference sequence). The chain's CDR3 is CSASGRQGDTEAFF. For the CDR3, the DNA is TGCAGTGCTAGTGGGCGGCAGGGCGACACTGAAGCTTTCTTT.

The genes are TRBV19 and TRBJ2-3; no firm D call. Trimming pared 5 bases from V and 1 base from J, leaving 13 bases between. Germline V CDR1 and CDR2: LNHDA, SQIVND (reference sequence). The CDR3 is 15 residues long. Here the CDR3 DNA reads TGTGCCAGTAGTTCAATAGCCGACCGCACAGATACGCAGTATTTT. It encodes CASSSIADRTDTQYF.

CDR3 bases: TGTGCCAGCAGTGAGGGACCGGGTAGCGGGGAGCTGTTTTTT. Its translation: CASSEGPGSGELFF. The V and J genes are TRBV6-4 and TRBJ2-2; D could derive from TRBD1 or TRBD2 (5 bases each). Per the germline V gene, CDR1 is MRHNA and CDR2 is SNTAGT. The CDR3 covers 14 residues. The V end was cut by 3 bases, the J end by 7 bases, with 12 bases between.

The chain joins TRBV20-1 to TRBJ2-7; TRBD1 matches at 10 bases. J was trimmed by 1 base and V by 3 bases; bases with no gene match: 18. There are 19 residues in the CDR3. The V gene's germline CDR1 is DFQATT and CDR2 SNEGSKA (reference sequence). The CDR3 DNA follows: TGCAGTGCTAGTTGGGCCGCAAAGGGACAGGGGTTTTTGTCCTACGAGCAGTACTTC. Translating it yields CSASWAAKGQGFLSYEQYF.

The chain has TRBV19 and TRBJ2-3, with D perhaps matching TRBD2 (6 bases). This CDR3 is 15 amino acids long. Germline CDR1 and CDR2: LNHDA and SQIVND (reference sequence). V shed 0 bases and J shed 3 bases, with 10 bases lying between them. CDR3 nucleotide sequence: TGTGCCAGTAGTATAGATCAAGGGAGGACAGATACGCAGTATTTT. Protein: CASSIDQGRTDTQYF. The full variable domain, completed using reference TRBV19 and TRBJ2-3, is DGGITQSPKYLFRKEGQNVTLSCEQNLNHDAMYWYRQDPGQGLRLIYYSQIVNDFQKGDIAEGYSVSREKKESFPLTVTSAQKNPTAFYLCASSIDQGRTDTQYFGPGTRLTVL.

The chain is built from TRBV12-3 or TRBV12-4 and TRBJ1-1; no definite D call. The CDR3 is 11 residues long. Deletions cut 4 bases from V and 7 bases from J, with 7 bases between. Written as DNA, the CDR3 is TGTGCCAGCAGTTCTCGAGGTGAAGCTTTCTTT. Amino acid sequence: CASSSRGEAFF.

The CDR3 sequence: CASSLEAVSSGEQYF. Written as DNA, the CDR3 is TGTGCCAGCTCACTCGAGGCAGTTTCCTCGGGAGAGCAGTACTTC. This chain uses TRBV18 with TRBJ2-7, with a possible D match to TRBD2 (5 bases). The CDR3 runs 15 residues. Germline-derived CDR1 and CDR2 are KGHSH and LQKENI. Between the trimmed V and J ends, which lost 4 bases and 7 bases, there was a span of 20 bases. The full variable domain, in which reference TRBV18 and TRBJ2-7 provide the parts outside the CDR3, is NAGVMQNPRHLVRRRGQEARLRCSPMKGHSHVYWYRQLPEEGLKFMVYLQKENIIDESGMPKERFSAEFPKEGPSILRIQQVVRGDSAAYFCASSLEAVSSGEQYFGPGTRLTVT.

This clone was recorded once. CDR3 bases: TGTGCCAGCAGCCAGATTAAGGGGGGGTACACAGATACGCAGTATTTT. As protein: CASSQIKGGYTDTQYF. The chain carries TRBV11-3 and TRBJ2-3; a weak D match, TRBD2 (7 bases). V dropped 5 bases and J dropped 2 bases, with 17 bases sitting between them. The CDR3 covers 16 residues. CDR1 is SGHNT, CDR2 YENEEA, per germline.

V usage is TRBV9 and J usage is TRBJ1-1, with D possibly TRBD1 on 5 matching bases. The germline CDR1 and CDR2 sequences are SGDLS and YYNGEE. CDR3 length equals 19 residues. V was clipped by 0 bases and J by 1 base, with 22 bases between them. The CDR3 sequence is CASSVGQTQFPLKNTEAFF. CDR3 coding DNA: TGTGCCAGCAGCGTAGGACAGACCCAATTTCCGCTCAAGAACACTGAAGCTTTCTTT.

This clone turned up a few times. The genes are TRBV7-9 and TRBJ2-7, with a weak D call TRBD1 (6 bases). This CDR3 comprises 15 residues. The germline V gene has CDR1 SEHNR and CDR2 FQNEAQ (reference sequence). Trimming shortened V by 3 bases and J by 1 base, and 13 bases separated the two germline ends. CDR3 DNA sequence: TGTGCCAGCAGCTTTGGCAGGGGTGTGTCCTACGAGCAGTACTTC. Its translation is CASSFGRGVSYEQYF.

The V gene is TRBV7-2, the J gene TRBJ1-4, with 8 bases aligning to TRBD1. The CDR3 sequence is 13 residues long. Trimming cost V 5 bases and J 8 bases; bases outside gene matches: 4. The germline V gene has CDR1 SGHTA and CDR2 FQGNSA. The CDR3 spells CASSQNRGEKLFF. The CDR3 coding sequence is TGTGCCAGCAGCCAGAACAGGGGGGAAAAACTGTTTTTT.